These T cell receptor beta chains were read from a single sample in a study of regulatory T cells in long-lasting Graves disease. Each CDR3 protein gets one entry after TCRdb re-called the multiplex PCR reads with MiXCR. The sample yields approximately 470,000 distinct CDR3 sequences, around 20% seen once. Sequenced material: peripheral blood mononuclear cells (PBMCs), taken when the disease was refractory, from a patient treated with antithyroid drugs. All receptors derive from a female donor with Graves disease. CDR3s include the opening cysteine and the closing phenylalanine or tryptophan. Each record gives: V gene, clone size, D gene, J gene, CDR3 DNA, CDR3 protein. D genes are given only for firm matches. Where a row states a size, it is once, few, many or the class of an expanded clone; other rows omit it.

V gene: TRBV6-5
clone size: many
D gene: NA
J gene: TRBJ2-5
CDR3 DNA: TGTGCCAGCAGTTCGTCCCGGGGGATGCAAGAGACCCAGTACTTC
CDR3 protein: CASSSSRGMQETQYF

V gene: TRBV28
clone size: many
D gene: NA
J gene: TRBJ1-1
CDR3 DNA: TGTGCCAGCATCGACACCGGGACTGGGAACACTGAAGCTTTCTTT
CDR3 protein: CASIDTGTGNTEAFF

V gene: TRBV4-1
clone size: once
D gene: TRBD1
J gene: TRBJ1-4
CDR3 DNA: TGCGCCAGCAGCCAGCTGGTTACTGGGACAGGGGAGGGTGAAAAACTGTTTTTT
CDR3 protein: CASSQLVTGTGEGEKLFF

V gene: TRBV3-1
clone size: NA
D gene: NA
J gene: TRBJ2-2
CDR3 DNA: TGTGCCAGCAGCCAACCCCCACAGGGTCGTCTAGCCGGGGAGCTGTTTTTT
CDR3 protein: CASSQPPQGRLAGELFF

V gene: TRBV6-2/TRBV6-3
clone size: few
D gene: TRBD2
J gene: TRBJ2-5
CDR3 DNA: TGTGCCAGCAGTTATATGACTAGCGGGAGAGGGGAGACCCAGTACTTC
CDR3 protein: CASSYMTSGRGETQYF

V gene: TRBV28
clone size: many
D gene: NA
J gene: TRBJ2-7
CDR3 DNA: TGTGCCAGCAGGTTGGGATCCACCCAAGCCTACGAGCAGTACTTC
CDR3 protein: CASRLGSTQAYEQYF

V gene: TRBV7-3
clone size: few
D gene: NA
J gene: TRBJ1-4
CDR3 DNA: TGTGCCAGCAGCTTTGGGACGGGGGTAGAAAAACTGTTTTTT
CDR3 protein: CASSFGTGVEKLFF

V gene: TRBV12-3/TRBV12-4
clone size: many
D gene: NA
J gene: TRBJ1-2
CDR3 DNA: TGTGCCAGCAGTTCCGGGACATATACTGGCTACACCTTC
CDR3 protein: CASSSGTYTGYTF

V gene: TRBV6-5
clone size: NA
D gene: NA
J gene: TRBJ2-5
CDR3 DNA: TGTGCCAGCAGTTACCAGTCCGGACCTCAAGAGACCCAGTACTTC
CDR3 protein: CASSYQSGPQETQYF

V gene: TRBV7-9
clone size: NA
D gene: NA
J gene: TRBJ2-7
CDR3 DNA: TGTGCCAGCACCCCCGGAACAGGGAAGTACGAGCAGTACTTC
CDR3 protein: CASTPGTGKYEQYF

V gene: TRBV27
clone size: NA
D gene: NA
J gene: TRBJ2-2
CDR3 DNA: TGTGCCAGCAGTTTTTTCGCCGGGGAGCTGTTTTTT
CDR3 protein: CASSFFAGELFF

V gene: TRBV6-2/TRBV6-3
clone size: NA
D gene: NA
J gene: TRBJ1-4
CDR3 DNA: TGTGCCAGCAGTTACTCGCCAGGGCGGGAAAAACTGTTTTTT
CDR3 protein: CASSYSPGREKLFF

V gene: TRBV12-3/TRBV12-4
clone size: few
D gene: NA
J gene: TRBJ1-6
CDR3 DNA: TGTGCCAGCAGGGCCGCAACGGATAATTCACCCCTCCACTTT
CDR3 protein: CASRAATDNSPLHF

V gene: TRBV6-2/TRBV6-3
clone size: few
D gene: NA
J gene: TRBJ1-1
CDR3 DNA: TGTGCCAGCAGCCCAGTCAGGGCCACTGAAGCTTTCTTT
CDR3 protein: CASSPVRATEAFF

V gene: TRBV7-9
clone size: many
D gene: NA
J gene: TRBJ1-2
CDR3 DNA: TGTGCCAGCAGCTCGGCGACAGCAAATGGCTACACCTTC
CDR3 protein: CASSSATANGYTF

V gene: TRBV6-1
clone size: many
D gene: TRBD2
J gene: TRBJ2-7
CDR3 DNA: TGTGCCAGCAGGGCTAGCGGGTTATACGAGCAGTACTTC
CDR3 protein: CASRASGLYEQYF

V gene: TRBV27
clone size: few
D gene: NA
J gene: TRBJ2-5
CDR3 DNA: TGTGCCAGCAGTACTCGGGGAGTTGAGACCCAGTACTTC
CDR3 protein: CASSTRGVETQYF

V gene: TRBV11-2
clone size: many
D gene: NA
J gene: TRBJ2-7
CDR3 DNA: TGTGCCAGCAGCTTAGATCAGGGTGAGCAGTACTTC
CDR3 protein: CASSLDQGEQYF

V gene: TRBV2
clone size: many
D gene: TRBD1
J gene: TRBJ2-2
CDR3 DNA: TGTGCCAGCACCAAGGGACAGGACAACACCGGGGAGCTGTTTTTT
CDR3 protein: CASTKGQDNTGELFF

V gene: TRBV6-5
clone size: many
D gene: TRBD1
J gene: TRBJ1-2
CDR3 DNA: TGTGCCAGCAGTTACCCGCGCGGACAGGGCTATGGCTACACCTTC
CDR3 protein: CASSYPRGQGYGYTF

V gene: TRBV2
clone size: many
D gene: TRBD1
J gene: TRBJ1-5
CDR3 DNA: TGTGCCAGCAGCCGGACAGGGTATCAGCCCCAGCATTTT
CDR3 protein: CASSRTGYQPQHF

V gene: TRBV28
clone size: many
D gene: NA
J gene: TRBJ1-1
CDR3 DNA: TGTGCCAGCAGTTTACCTACAAGCACTGAAGCTTTCTTT
CDR3 protein: CASSLPTSTEAFF

V gene: TRBV2
clone size: many
D gene: NA
J gene: TRBJ2-7
CDR3 DNA: TGTGCCAGTGGATCGAGGGGGTCAACCTACGAGCAGTACTTC
CDR3 protein: CASGSRGSTYEQYF

V gene: TRBV25-1
clone size: NA
D gene: NA
J gene: TRBJ1-2
CDR3 DNA: TGTGCCAGCAGTGTTGGGGTTTCCGATGGCTACACCTTC
CDR3 protein: CASSVGVSDGYTF

V gene: TRBV28
clone size: many
D gene: NA
J gene: TRBJ1-2
CDR3 DNA: TGTGCCAGCAGTTCCCTCCGGGACTCCTCCTTC
CDR3 protein: CASSSLRDSSF